These T cell receptor beta chains were read from a single sample in a study of CD8 T cells in Susac syndrome. TCRdb fed the immunoSEQ multiplex PCR reads into MiXCR, producing one record per CDR3 protein. This sample has roughly 160,000 distinct CDR3 sequences, with about 96% found just once. The sequencing sample was made of CD4+ T cells from PBMCs. The receptors here all came from a human donor with Susac syndrome. Both conserved end residues are part of each CDR3. Each record gives: V gene, J gene, D gene, clone size, CDR3 DNA, CDR3 protein. The D gene is left open where the match is weak. Part of the rows lack a size; the others show once, few, many or a class for expanded clones.

TRBV16	TRBJ1-5	NA	NA	TGTGCCAGCAGCCGATCGGGATCTCAACCCCAGCATTTT	CASSRSGSQPQHF
TRBV5-1	TRBJ2-6	NA	once	TGCGCCAGCAGCTTGGAACAGAACTCTGGGGCCAACGTCCTGACTTTC	CASSLEQNSGANVLTF
TRBV6-2/TRBV6-3	TRBJ2-2	NA	NA	TGTGCCAGCAGACCACAGGGTATACCCGGGGAGCTGTTTTTT	CASRPQGIPGELFF
TRBV18	TRBJ2-7	NA	NA	TGTGCCAGCTCACCACTAGGGAACGAGCAGTACTTC	CASSPLGNEQYF
TRBV4-3	TRBJ1-1	TRBD1	NA	TGCGCCAGCAGCCTACGGACAGGATGGGGCACTGAAGCTTTCTTT	CASSLRTGWGTEAFF
TRBV29-1	TRBJ1-5	NA	NA	TGCAGCGTTGTGGAGAAGGGGAACAATCAGCCCCAGCATTTT	CSVVEKGNNQPQHF
TRBV27	TRBJ1-2	NA	NA	TGTGCCAGCAGTTTTGCGGCGCGGGGAGGCTACACCTTC	CASSFAARGGYTF
TRBV29-1	TRBJ2-5	NA	NA	TGCAGCGTTGAAGATGGTAGGGGTCAGACCCAGTACTTC	CSVEDGRGQTQYF
TRBV15	TRBJ2-5	NA	NA	TGTGCCACCAGCCCCATGGTGGTGGAGACCCAGTACTTC	CATSPMVVETQYF
TRBV4-3	TRBJ2-2	NA	NA	TGCGCCAGCAGCCAAGAACCAGCGGTTGCTTCCGGGGAGCTGTTTTTT	CASSQEPAVASGELFF
TRBV28	TRBJ2-6	NA	NA	TGTGCCAGCACCCCTGGAGGGCCTGGGGCCAACGTCCTGACTTTC	CASTPGGPGANVLTF
TRBV20-1	TRBJ1-5	NA	NA	TGCAGTGCTAGAGCCCCCGGCGGGCGGAATCAGCCCCAGCATTTT	CSARAPGGRNQPQHF
TRBV7-9	TRBJ2-3	NA	few	TGTGCCAGCAGCCCCAGTTGGGATACGCAGTATTTT	CASSPSWDTQYF
TRBV20-1	TRBJ1-4	NA	NA	TGCAGTGCTAGAGATTACAGGGATCTGAATGAAAAACTGTTTTTT	CSARDYRDLNEKLFF
TRBV28	TRBJ1-1	NA	NA	TGTGCCAGCAGTTTAATTTACACTGAAGCTTTCTTT	CASSLIYTEAFF
TRBV20-1	TRBJ2-3	NA	NA	TGCAGTGCCCCTGTGGGCGGTACTAGCACAGATACGCAGTATTTT	CSAPVGGTSTDTQYF
TRBV12-3/TRBV12-4	TRBJ1-2	NA	NA	TGTGCCAGCAGTGCTTTTGGATATGGCTACACCTTC	CASSAFGYGYTF
TRBV29-1	TRBJ2-7	NA	NA	TGCAGCGTTGAGGGGAAATCCTACGAGCAGTACTTC	CSVEGKSYEQYF
TRBV5-1	TRBJ2-3	NA	NA	TGCGCCAGCAGCTCAATTCTTCACCCGACAGATACGCAGTATTTT	CASSSILHPTDTQYF
TRBV12-3/TRBV12-4	TRBJ2-1	TRBD2	NA	TGTGCCAGCAGGCGGACGACTAGCGGGGTTAATGAGCAGTTCTTC	CASRRTTSGVNEQFF
TRBV25-1	TRBJ2-1	TRBD1	NA	TGTGCCAGCGCATCCGGGACAGGGATTTACAATGAGCAGTTCTTC	CASASGTGIYNEQFF
TRBV7-9	TRBJ1-1	TRBD1	NA	TGTGCCAGCAGACGATTACAGGGGGCGGACACTGAAGCTTTCTTT	CASRRLQGADTEAFF
TRBV28	TRBJ2-7	NA	NA	TGTGCCAGCAGTTTACATCCCTACGAGCAGTACTTC	CASSLHPYEQYF
TRBV29-1	TRBJ2-5	TRBD2	NA	TGCAGCTCAAGCTCTAGCGGGGGGGAATCCGCCTCCCCACGAGAGACCCAGTACTTC	CSSSSSGGESASPRETQYF
TRBV6-5	TRBJ1-2	NA	NA	TGTGCCAGCCTGGCGGACGGAGGCTACACCTTC	CASLADGGYTF
TRBV23-1	TRBJ2-3	TRBD2	NA	TGCGCCAGCAGTCAATCCCCTAGCGGGATGCCGGATACGCAGTATTTT	CASSQSPSGMPDTQYF
TRBV7-2	TRBJ1-1	NA	NA	TGTGCCAGCAGCTCACGGGGGAACACTGAAGCTTTCTTT	CASSSRGNTEAFF
TRBV12-3/TRBV12-4	TRBJ2-4	TRBD1	once	TGTGCCAGCAGTGAATACAGGGGGACCAAAAACATTCAGTACTTC	CASSEYRGTKNIQYF
TRBV29-1	TRBJ2-1	NA	NA	TGCAGCGTTTCAGGGACCCATGAGCAGTTCTTC	CSVSGTHEQFF
TRBV3-1	TRBJ2-3	NA	NA	TGTGCCAGCAGAAATGGAGATACGCAGTATTTT	CASRNGDTQYF
TRBV7-2	TRBJ2-1	TRBD2	NA	TGTGCCAGCAGCCTTAGCGGGGGGGCCGCCTACAATGAGCAGTTCTTC	CASSLSGGAAYNEQFF
TRBV11-2	TRBJ2-3	NA	NA	TGTGCCAGCAGCTCCCCGGTCTACCGCGGGGATACGCAGTATTTT	CASSSPVYRGDTQYF
TRBV5-5	TRBJ2-1	TRBD1	NA	TGTGCCAGCAGCCCAACTCGGGGCAGGGGGTGGAATGAGCAGTTCTTC	CASSPTRGRGWNEQFF
TRBV23-1	TRBJ2-7	NA	NA	TGCGCCAGCAGTCAATCTCACAGGGGAGGCGAGCAGTACTTC	CASSQSHRGGEQYF
TRBV4-1	TRBJ2-4	NA	NA	TGCGCCAGCAGCCTTAGGGAGGGGGGGGTCAAAAACATTCAGTACTTC	CASSLREGGVKNIQYF
TRBV7-2	TRBJ2-7	NA	NA	TGTGCCAGCAGCCGGACTCCCAACGAGCAGTACTTC	CASSRTPNEQYF
TRBV5-1	TRBJ2-7	NA	NA	TGCGCCAGCAGTCCTACCGCCGGGGGCGAGCAGTACTTC	CASSPTAGGEQYF
TRBV24-1	TRBJ2-1	NA	NA	TGTGCCACCAGTGATTTGGAAAGCGCCTACAATGAGCAGTTCTTC	CATSDLESAYNEQFF
TRBV3-1	TRBJ1-1	NA	NA	TGTGCCAGCAGCCAACAGGGTGGCACTGAAGCTTTCTTT	CASSQQGGTEAFF
TRBV6-5	TRBJ2-5	TRBD2	NA	TGTGCCAGCAGTTACTCGGTTCTAGCGGGAATAGAGACCCAGTACTTC	CASSYSVLAGIETQYF
TRBV9	TRBJ2-1	TRBD2	NA	TGTGCCAGCAGCGTAGTGCCTAGCGGGGGTTCGGAGCAGTTCTTC	CASSVVPSGGSEQFF
TRBV10-2	TRBJ2-5	TRBD2	NA	TGCGCCAGCAGCCCAAGCGGGAGCGACCAGTACTTC	CASSPSGSDQYF
TRBV2	TRBJ1-1	NA	NA	TGTGCCAGCAGTGAAGCACGTTCAGGGAACACTGAAGCTTTCTTT	CASSEARSGNTEAFF
TRBV18	TRBJ2-1	TRBD2	NA	TGTGCCAGCTCACCACCCAGCGGGGGGGATGAGCAGTTCTTC	CASSPPSGGDEQFF
TRBV28	TRBJ2-7	NA	NA	TGTGCCAGCAGACCCCGTATGGTACGCTTGGTGCAGTACTTC	CASRPRMVRLVQYF
TRBV29-1	TRBJ2-7	NA	NA	TGCAGCGTTGGGGGGGCTCCCTCTTACGAGCAGTACTTC	CSVGGAPSYEQYF
TRBV29-1	TRBJ2-2	TRBD1	NA	TGCAGCGTCGGCCGGGACAGGGGGCCTCAAAACGGGGAGCTGTTTTTT	CSVGRDRGPQNGELFF
TRBV19	TRBJ2-7	NA	NA	TGTGCCAGTAGTATGAGGCGGGAAGGATCCTACGAGCAGTACTTC	CASSMRREGSYEQYF
TRBV30	TRBJ2-7	NA	NA	TGTGCCTGGAGTGCCTCCTACGAGCAGTACTTC	CAWSASYEQYF
TRBV23-1	TRBJ2-4	NA	NA	TGCGCCAGCAGTCAGCCGAATCTAGCCAAAAACATTCAGTACTTC	CASSQPNLAKNIQYF
TRBV19	TRBJ2-2	NA	NA	TGTGCCAGTAGTGGGACTGGAAGGGGCACCGGGGAGCTGTTTTTT	CASSGTGRGTGELFF
TRBV5-1	TRBJ2-3	TRBD1	NA	TGCGCCAGCAAGAGCCGGGACAGAGAGACAGATACGCAGTATTTT	CASKSRDRETDTQYF
TRBV5-1	TRBJ2-5	NA	NA	TGCGCCAGCAGCGAGACGGGCCTTCGGGAGACCCAGTACTTC	CASSETGLRETQYF
TRBV5-4	TRBJ2-5	NA	NA	TGTGCCAGCAGCCCATCGAGGGGGGTTAAGACCCAGTACTTC	CASSPSRGVKTQYF
TRBV18	TRBJ1-1	NA	NA	TGTGCCGGGACCCTCGGAGTGAACACTGAAGCTTTCTTT	CAGTLGVNTEAFF
TRBV3-1	TRBJ2-5	TRBD1	NA	TGTGCCAGCAGCCAAGAAACAGGGGGTGAGACCCAGTACTTC	CASSQETGGETQYF
TRBV30	TRBJ1-1	NA	NA	TGTGCCTGGAGTCGCAGGGGGAACACTGAAGCTTTCTTT	CAWSRRGNTEAFF
TRBV29-1	TRBJ2-3	NA	NA	TGCAGCGTTGGGGGGGCGGGGTTCACAGATACGCAGTATTTT	CSVGGAGFTDTQYF